This T cell receptor (beta chain) was sequenced in a study of response to subunit inactivated influenza vaccine. TCRdb re-derived calls from the RT-PCR reads in MiXCR, one entry per CDR3 protein. The table includes more than 700,000 distinct CDR3 sequences, around 20% detected once. The CDR3 spans 15 residues. Trimming took 4 bases from V and 4 from J; bases not matched to a gene: 7. Germline V gene data show CDR1 as MNHNS and CDR2 as SASEGT. This clonotype showed up just a few times. Material: PBMCs from blood, obtained about 5 days after vaccination. The gene calls are TRBV6-1 and TRBJ2-1; 7 bases match TRBD1. The receptor was derived from a man aged 50 to 60 who received an inactivated influenza vaccine. The chain's CDR3 is CASSAGTDSYNEQFF. The CDR3 DNA is TGTGCCAGCAGTGCCGGGACAGATAGTTACAATGAGCAGTTCTTC.